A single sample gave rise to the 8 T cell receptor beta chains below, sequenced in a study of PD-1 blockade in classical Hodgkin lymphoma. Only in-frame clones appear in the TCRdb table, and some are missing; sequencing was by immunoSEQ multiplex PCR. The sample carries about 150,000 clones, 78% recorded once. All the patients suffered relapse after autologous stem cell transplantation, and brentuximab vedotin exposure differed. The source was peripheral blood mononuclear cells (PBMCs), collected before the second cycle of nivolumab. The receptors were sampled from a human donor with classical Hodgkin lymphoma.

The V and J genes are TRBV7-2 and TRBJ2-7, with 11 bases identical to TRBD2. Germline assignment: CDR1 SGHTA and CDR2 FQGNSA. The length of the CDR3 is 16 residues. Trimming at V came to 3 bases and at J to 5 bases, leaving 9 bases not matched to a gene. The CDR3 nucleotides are TGTGCCAGCAGCTTTTGGATAGCGGGGGGGCAAGACGAGCAGTACTTC. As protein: CASSFWIAGGQDEQYF.

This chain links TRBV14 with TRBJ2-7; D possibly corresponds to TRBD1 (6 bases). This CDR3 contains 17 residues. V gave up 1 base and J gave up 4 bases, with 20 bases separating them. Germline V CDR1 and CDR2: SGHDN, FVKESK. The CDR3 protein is CASSQGVGTIREYEQYF. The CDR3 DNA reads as TGTGCCAGCAGCCAAGGGGTCGGGACAATACGGGAATACGAGCAGTACTTC.

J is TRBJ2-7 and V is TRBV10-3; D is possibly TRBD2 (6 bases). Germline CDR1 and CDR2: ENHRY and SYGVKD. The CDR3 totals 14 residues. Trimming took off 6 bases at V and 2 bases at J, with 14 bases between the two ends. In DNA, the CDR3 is TGTGCCATCAGGGCTAGCGACCTCACCTACGAGCAGTACTTC. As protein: CAIRASDLTYEQYF.

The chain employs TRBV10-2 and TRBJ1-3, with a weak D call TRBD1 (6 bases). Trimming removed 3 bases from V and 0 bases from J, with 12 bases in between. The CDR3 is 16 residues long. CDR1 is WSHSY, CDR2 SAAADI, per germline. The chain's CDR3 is CASSDLGHLSGNTIYF. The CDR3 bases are TGCGCCAGCAGTGACTTGGGACATCTCTCTGGAAACACCATATATTTT.

The CDR3 DNA reads TGTGCCAGCAACCCGGGACTAGCGAAAGAGACCCAGTACTTC. As protein: CASNPGLAKETQYF. This chain connects TRBV7-9 to TRBJ2-5, with 10 bases matching TRBD2. The germline gives CDR1 SEHNR, CDR2 FQNEAQ (reference sequence). There are 14 residues in the CDR3. V lost 7 bases to trimming and J lost 3 bases; unmatched junction nucleotides: 5.

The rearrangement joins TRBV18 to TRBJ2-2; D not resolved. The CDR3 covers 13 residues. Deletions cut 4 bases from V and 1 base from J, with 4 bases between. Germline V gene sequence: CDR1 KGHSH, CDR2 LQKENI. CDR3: CASSLQNTGELFF. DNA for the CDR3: TGTGCCAGCTCACTACAGAACACCGGGGAGCTGTTTTTT.

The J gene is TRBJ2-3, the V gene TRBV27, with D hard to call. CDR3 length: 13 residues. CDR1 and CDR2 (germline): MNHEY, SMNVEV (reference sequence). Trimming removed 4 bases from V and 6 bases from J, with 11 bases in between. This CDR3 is CASSSKRADTQYF. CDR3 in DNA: TGTGCCAGCAGTTCCAAGCGAGCGGATACGCAGTATTTT.

The CDR3 spells CASRPGQGALTEAFF. The CDR3 DNA reads TGTGCCAGCAGACCCGGTCAGGGGGCGCTCACTGAAGCTTTCTTT. V and J are TRBV5-6 and TRBJ1-1; 8 bases align to TRBD1. The V segment lost 5 bases and the J segment 4 bases; nucleotides outside the gene matches: 10. CDR3 size: 15 residues. The germline CDR1 and CDR2 sequences are SGHDT and YYEEEE.